This T cell receptor beta chain was identified in a study of blood T cell repertoires in COVID-19. Study in general: Researchers got acute and convalescent COVID-19 samples from the United States, Italy and Spain. PBMCs, B-cell-depleted T cells, or T cells were the source of the cDNA or gDNA that made up the material.

Original processing methods: Amplified reference gene primers provided the basis for estimating nucleated cell counts. Using immunoSEQ multiplex PCR, the repertoire was profiled, and TCRdb retains in-frame clones only, with some absent. V and J calls plus clone size are reproduced from that table; the DNA served to infer D and trimming. The table records 60,000 or so clones, more than 75% of them present only once. The CDR3 is 15 amino acids. Germline CDR1 SGHTA, CDR2 FQGNSA. V lost 1 base, J lost 10 bases, and 10 bases stayed unmatched. The TCR originated in a man aged 55 to 70 with active or convalescent COVID-19. The V call is TRBV7-2, the J call TRBJ2-1; the match to TRBD2 covers 7 bases. The sample was peripheral blood. Here the CDR3 reads CASSLEPSGRWEQFF. As DNA, the CDR3 is TGTGCCAGCAGCTTAGAACCTAGCGGTCGGTGGGAGCAGTTCTTC.